Here is one T cell receptor beta chain with its context. Its specificity is not known. PCR was performed using 60 Vbeta and 13 Jbeta primers. Here immunoSEQ multiplex PCR was the method, and the copy in TCRdb shows in-frame clones only, minus some. This table holds 200,000 or so clones, around four fifths found once. The record originates from a study of cytomegalovirus exposure and HLA in healthy donors. Looking at the study overall: Roughly 170 million T cells yielded over 90 million unique TCR beta sequences in earlier analysis. Study-wide findings and caveats: Certain sequence variants were highly shared and formed a cluster, and this cluster was likely a sequencing artifact.

The germline CDR1 and CDR2 sequences are SEHNR and FQNEAQ (reference sequence). This CDR3 is built from 15 residues. The V gene lost 3 bases and the J gene lost 1 base, with 12 bases spanning the gap. The sequencing input was PBMCs. The sequence was obtained from a woman in her fifties or sixties in good health and CMV-seropositive. This sequence joins TRBV7-9 and TRBJ1-1; D might be TRBD1 (6 bases). In nucleotides, the CDR3 is TGTGCCAGCAGCTTGAGAGTGGACAGGAACACTGAAGCTTTCTTT. Its protein is CASSLRVDRNTEAFF.